What follows are 25 T cell receptor beta chains derived from one specimen sequenced in a study of OX40 agonist ivuxolimab in advanced cancers. Assay used: immunoSEQ multiplex PCR; TCRdb lists only in-frame clones, some missing. The profile covers under 150,000 clones, with 90% appearing a single time and around 0.99% taken by the ten largest. Material: CD4+ or CD8+ T cells sorted from blood, obtained in a trial of the OX40 agonist ivuxolimab. These receptors were taken from an adult with an advanced solid tumor such as melanoma, head and neck, liver or kidney cancer.

The CDR3 is CASSYMGENEQFF. CDR3 in DNA: TGTGCCAGCAGTTACATGGGGGAAAATGAGCAGTTCTTC. The V gene is TRBV6-5, the J gene TRBJ2-1, with D tentatively TRBD1 or TRBD2 (5 bases each). V lost 2 bases, J lost 7 bases, and 9 bases lay in between. The germline V gene encodes CDR1 MNHEY and CDR2 SVGAGI. There are 13 residues in the CDR3.

V usage is TRBV6-5 and J usage is TRBJ1-5; D unclear. The CDR3 runs to 14 residues. The germline gives CDR1 MNHEY, CDR2 SVGAGI. Trimming stripped 5 bases from V and 2 bases from J, with 10 bases between. CDR3 sequence (DNA): TGTGCCAGCAGTCGTCGGGGAGGCAATCAGCCCCAGCATTTT. Translated, it gives CASSRRGGNQPQHF.

This chain links TRBV29-1 with TRBJ2-1; 8 bases match TRBD2. Trimming at V came to 2 bases and at J to 7 bases, leaving 4 bases not matched to a gene. The length of the CDR3 is 13 residues. The V gene's germline CDR1 is SQVTM and CDR2 ANQGSEA. DNA for the CDR3: TGCAGCGTTGAACTAGCGGGTCGGAATGAGCAGTTCTTC. This codes for CSVELAGRNEQFF.

The chain recombines TRBV28 with TRBJ1-2; possible D gene TRBD1, 6 bases. Trimming shortened V by 8 bases and J by 4 bases, and 14 bases separated the two germline ends. The CDR3 loop spans 13 amino acids. Germline values: CDR1 MDHEN, CDR2 SYDVKM. The CDR3 DNA follows: TGTGCCAGCCGCAATGGGGGGGCCTATGGCTACACCTTC. This codes for CASRNGGAYGYTF.

Written as DNA, the CDR3 is TGTGCCACCAGAAGACAGGGGGCGGGTCAGCCCCAGCATTTT. Its protein is CATRRQGAGQPQHF. The chain employs TRBV15 and TRBJ1-5, with TRBD1 identical over 10 bases. CDR3 length equals 14 residues. J lost 6 bases, V lost 6 bases, and 5 bases had no gene match. From germline, CDR1 is LNHNV and CDR2 YYDKDF (reference sequence).

The chain combines TRBV9 with TRBJ1-1; D possibly corresponds to TRBD1 (5 bases). Germline V CDR1 and CDR2: SGDLS, YYNGEE. V was shortened by 3 bases and J by 11 bases, with 17 bases between the two germline ends. The CDR3 is 13 residues long. CDR3 sequence (DNA): TGTGCCAGCAGCGGGGGACCCCGAGAAATGGCTTTCTTT. Its protein product is CASSGGPREMAFF.

For the CDR3, the DNA is TGTGCTAGTGGACCTCGGGGGGCAGAAGAGACCCAGTACTTC. Translated, it gives CASGPRGAEETQYF. V gene TRBV12-5 combines with J gene TRBJ2-5; the D gene is possibly TRBD2 (7 bases). This CDR3 contains 14 residues. Trimming shortened V by 6 bases and J by 3 bases, and 14 bases separated the two germline ends. Germline assignment: CDR1 LGHNT and CDR2 FRNRAP.

The chain carries TRBV19 and TRBJ1-5; no definite D call. Germline lookup yields CDR1 LNHDA and CDR2 SQIVND (reference sequence). The CDR3 spans 15 residues. Between the trimmed V and J ends, which lost 0 bases and 2 bases, there was a span of 8 bases. The CDR3 coding sequence is TGTGCCAGTAGTATAGATCGGGTAGGCAATCAGCCCCAGCATTTT. Encoded protein: CASSIDRVGNQPQHF.

The V and J genes are TRBV28 and TRBJ2-2; 9 bases line up with TRBD2. This CDR3 has 16 amino acids. CDR1 is MDHEN and CDR2 is SYDVKM in the germline V gene. V trimming: 7 bases; J trimming: 1 base; junction bases outside the gene matches: 7. CDR3 DNA sequence: TGTGCCAGCAAGGACGAGACTAGCGGGAACACCGGGGAGCTGTTTTTT. Amino acids: CASKDETSGNTGELFF.

The V call is TRBV6-4, the J call TRBJ1-2, with TRBD1 identical over 7 bases. Per the germline V gene, CDR1 is MRHNA and CDR2 is SNTAGT. The CDR3 sequence is 16 residues long. V was pared by 0 bases and J by 7 bases, with 11 bases of the junction left unmatched. Here the CDR3 DNA reads TGTGCCAGCAGTGACTCATTTCGACAGGGCTTGGGTGGCTACACCTTC. As protein: CASSDSFRQGLGGYTF.

The V and J genes are TRBV27 and TRBJ1-5; the D gene is possibly TRBD1 (5 bases). V was cut by 6 bases and J by 0 bases, with 12 bases left in between. The CDR3 is 15 residues long. Germline-derived CDR1 and CDR2 are MNHEY and SMNVEV (reference sequence). In DNA, the CDR3 is TGTGCCAGCAGGCCTTTGACAGCTAGCAATCAGCCCCAGCATTTT. As protein: CASRPLTASNQPQHF.

J is TRBJ2-3 and V is TRBV7-9; 8 bases agree with TRBD1. With V trimmed by 5 bases and J by 3 bases, 10 bases remained unmatched. Per the germline V gene, CDR1 is SEHNR and CDR2 is FQNEAQ (reference sequence). The CDR3 has 16 residues. The CDR3 DNA follows: TGTGCCAGCAGCCCGCGACAGGGGTCCCCTACAGATACGCAGTATTTT. This translates into CASSPRQGSPTDTQYF.

This chain connects TRBV4-2 to TRBJ1-3; no firm D call. V was clipped by 4 bases and J by 4 bases, with 5 bases between them. Per the germline V gene, CDR1 is LGHNA and CDR2 is YNFKEQ. CDR3 size: 12 residues. CDR3 amino acids: CASSRVGNTIYF. DNA for the CDR3: TGTGCCAGCAGCCGGGTAGGAAACACCATATATTTT.

This clone was observed once. The genes are TRBV19 and TRBJ1-2; D not resolved. There are 16 residues in the CDR3. The V gene lost 3 bases and the J gene lost 2 bases, with 16 bases spanning the gap. The germline gives CDR1 LNHDA, CDR2 SQIVND (reference sequence). The CDR3 region has the DNA TGTGCCAGTAGTATCGGTTCGGCCTCGGGGAACTATGGCTACACCTTC. It translates to CASSIGSASGNYGYTF.

The sample holds one count of this clone. The chain employs TRBV19 and TRBJ1-4; a weak D match, TRBD1 (5 bases). The germline gives CDR1 LNHDA, CDR2 SQIVND (reference sequence). The CDR3 loop spans 15 amino acids. V lost 1 base and J 0 bases, leaving 6 bases between the germline ends. In DNA form, the CDR3 reads TGTGCCAGTAGTATAGGGGGGGCAACTAATGAAAAACTGTTTTTT. It is translated as CASSIGGATNEKLFF.

This chain connects TRBV25-1 to TRBJ1-1; D is unresolved. Germline V gene lookup returns CDR1 MGHDK and CDR2 SYGVNS. The length of the CDR3 is 16 residues. V was cut by 2 bases and J by 4 bases, with 17 bases left in between. CDR3 protein: CASSETGSRSITEAFF. The CDR3 DNA reads as TGTGCCAGCAGTGAAACGGGGTCCCGCTCGATCACTGAAGCTTTCTTT.

The genes are TRBV5-8 and TRBJ1-2; D is possibly TRBD1 (5 bases). The V and J ends lost 0 bases and 2 bases respectively, with 11 bases between them. This CDR3 is 15 amino acids long. The V gene's germline CDR1 is SGHTS and CDR2 YDEGEE. CDR3 sequence (DNA): TGTGCCAGCAGCTTGGAGCCAGGGAGGAACTATGGCTACACCTTC. It specifies CASSLEPGRNYGYTF.

This clone was observed a single time. This chain links TRBV19 with TRBJ2-1; TRBD1 aligns across 8 bases. The CDR3 length is 15 residues. V lost 6 bases and J lost 0; bases outside the gene matches: 4. The germline V gene encodes CDR1 LNHDA and CDR2 SQIVND (reference sequence). The CDR3 nucleotides are TGTGCCAGTAGACAGGGGGTAGACTCCTACAATGAGCAGTTCTTC. This codes for CASRQGVDSYNEQFF.

The CDR3 DNA reads TGTGCCAGCAGCCTACGGACTGAAGCTTTCTTT. Translated: CASSLRTEAFF. V usage is TRBV28 and J usage is TRBJ1-1; D uncertain. The CDR3 has 11 residues. Germline CDR1 and CDR2: MDHEN and SYDVKM. The V gene lost 6 bases and the J gene lost 5 bases, with 7 bases spanning the gap.

The chain joins TRBV6-5 to TRBJ1-3; 7 positions agree with TRBD1. The J segment lost 3 bases and the V segment lost 2 bases, leaving 7 bases of the junction unmatched. The CDR3 totals 16 residues. Per germline, CDR1 MNHEY and CDR2 SVGAGI. In nucleotides, the CDR3 is TGTGCCAGCAGTTACGACGCAGGGGGGTTTGGAAACACCATATATTTT. This encodes CASSYDAGGFGNTIYF.

The rearrangement links TRBV28 to TRBJ2-3, with 7 bases lining up with TRBD2. Germline values: CDR1 MDHEN, CDR2 SYDVKM. The V and J ends lost 6 bases and 1 base, in that order; junction bases with no gene match: 13. The CDR3 loop spans 17 amino acids. CDR3 nucleotides: TGTGCCAGCAGAGAGCTCGGGACTACCGCGGGCACAGATACGCAGTATTTT. The encoded protein is CASRELGTTAGTDTQYF.

The rearrangement uses TRBV7-9 and TRBJ2-2; D possibly corresponds to TRBD1 (5 bases). V was pared by 5 bases and J by 6 bases, with 19 bases between. The germline CDR1 and CDR2 sequences are SEHNR and FQNEAQ (reference sequence). The CDR3 is made up of 16 amino acids. CDR3 DNA: TGTGCCAGCAGCCCCAGGAAAGCTGGGGCGGCCGGGGAGCTGTTTTTT. Translation gives CASSPRKAGAAGELFF.

This chain links TRBV19 with TRBJ2-5; D may match TRBD1 or TRBD2 (6 bases each). The J call is doubtful: the DNA matches TRBJ2-7 better. The germline V gene has CDR1 LNHDA and CDR2 SQIVND (reference sequence). CDR3 size: 13 residues. CDR3 nucleotides: TGTGCCAGTAAAGAACCCGGGGGCCACGAGCAGTACTTC. Its protein product is CASKEPGGHEQYF.

The rearrangement links TRBV5-1 to TRBJ2-3; no definite D call. The CDR3 is made up of 16 amino acids. Trimming shortened V by 1 base and J by 0 bases, and 12 bases separated the two germline ends. Looked up from germline, CDR1 is SGHRS and CDR2 is YFSETQ. The CDR3: CASSLNPSISTDTQYF. Written as DNA, the CDR3 is TGCGCCAGCAGCTTGAACCCATCGATTAGCACAGATACGCAGTATTTT. Supplemented by reference TRBV5-1 and TRBJ2-3, the full variable domain reads KAGVTQTPRYLIKTRGQQVTLSCSPISGHRSVSWYQQTPGQGLQFLFEYFSETQRNKGNFPGRFSGRQFSNSRSEMNVSTLELGDSALYLCASSLNPSISTDTQYFGPGTRLTVL.

In this sample, this clone turned up once. The chain has TRBV27 and TRBJ1-2; the D gene is possibly TRBD1 (5 bases). CDR1 is MNHEY and CDR2 is SMNVEV in the germline V gene (reference sequence). There are 16 residues in the CDR3. V shed 4 bases and J shed 4 bases, with 19 bases lying between them. The CDR3 protein is CASSSYPSIGGYGYTF. The DNA for the CDR3 is TGTGCCAGCAGTTCCTACCCGTCGATTGGGGGCTATGGCTACACCTTC.